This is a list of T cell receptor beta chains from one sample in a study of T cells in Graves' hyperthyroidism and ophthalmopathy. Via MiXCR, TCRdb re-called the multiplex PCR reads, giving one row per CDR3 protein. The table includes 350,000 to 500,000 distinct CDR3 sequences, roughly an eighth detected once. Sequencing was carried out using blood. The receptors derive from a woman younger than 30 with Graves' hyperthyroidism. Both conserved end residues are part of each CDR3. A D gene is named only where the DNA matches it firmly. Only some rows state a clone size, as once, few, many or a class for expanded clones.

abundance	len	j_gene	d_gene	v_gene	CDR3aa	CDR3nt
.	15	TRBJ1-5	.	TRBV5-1	CASSLGGDLPQPQHF	TGCGCCAGCAGCTTGGGGGGTGACTTGCCTCAGCCCCAGCATTTT
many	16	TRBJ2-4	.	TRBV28	CASSLLGEQSKNIQYF	TGTGCCAGCAGTTTATTGGGGGAGCAGTCCAAAAACATTCAGTACTTC
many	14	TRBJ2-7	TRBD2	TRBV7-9	CASSPGDYTYEQYF	TGTGCCAGCAGCCCTGGGGACTACACCTACGAGCAGTACTTC
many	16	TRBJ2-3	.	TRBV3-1	CASSQEPGHLTDTQYF	TGTGCCAGCAGCCAAGAACCGGGACACCTCACAGATACGCAGTATTTT
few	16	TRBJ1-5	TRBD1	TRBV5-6	CASTLRGGRGNQPQHF	TGTGCCAGCACCCTCAGGGGGGGGCGCGGCAATCAGCCCCAGCATTTT
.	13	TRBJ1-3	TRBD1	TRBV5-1	CASSLGTGDTIYF	TGCGCCAGCAGCTTGGGGACAGGGGACACCATATATTTT
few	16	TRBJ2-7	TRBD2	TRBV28	CASSLLGLAGVYEQYF	TGTGCCAGCAGTTTATTAGGACTAGCGGGAGTCTACGAGCAGTACTTC
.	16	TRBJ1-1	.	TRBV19	CASSIGWTAMNTEAFF	TGTGCCAGTAGTATAGGGTGGACAGCCATGAACACTGAAGCTTTCTTT
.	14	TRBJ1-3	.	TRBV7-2	CASTRGVAGNTIYF	TGTGCCAGCACCCGAGGGGTAGCTGGAAACACCATATATTTT
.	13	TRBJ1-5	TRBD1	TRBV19	CASSTTGVEPQHF	TGTGCCAGTAGCACGACAGGGGTTGAGCCCCAGCATTTT
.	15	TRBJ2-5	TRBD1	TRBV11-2	CASSLSGTGVETQYF	TGTGCCAGCAGCTTGTCCGGGACAGGGGTAGAGACCCAGTACTTC
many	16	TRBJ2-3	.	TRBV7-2	CASSPGMSASTDTQYF	TGTGCCAGCAGTCCCGGGATGTCCGCTAGCACAGATACGCAGTATTTT
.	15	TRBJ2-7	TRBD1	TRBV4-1	CASSQVGRGHYGQYF	TGCGCCAGCAGCCAAGTGGGCAGGGGGCATTACGGGCAGTACTTC
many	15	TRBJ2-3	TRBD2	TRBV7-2	CASSTSGRATDTQYF	TGTGCCAGCAGCACTAGCGGGAGGGCTACAGATACGCAGTATTTT
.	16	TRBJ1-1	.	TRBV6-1	CASSIRGGREGTEAFF	TGTGCCAGCAGTATCCGGGGCGGGAGGGAGGGCACTGAAGCTTTCTTT
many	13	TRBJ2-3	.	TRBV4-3	CASSQLGGDTQYF	TGCGCCAGCAGCCAGTTGGGAGGAGATACGCAGTATTTT
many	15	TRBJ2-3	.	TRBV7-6	CASSLVPASTDTQYF	TGTGCCAGCAGCTTAGTTCCAGCTTCCACAGATACGCAGTATTTT
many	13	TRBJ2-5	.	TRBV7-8	CASSVIIQETQYF	TGTGCCAGCAGCGTGATAATCCAAGAGACCCAGTACTTC
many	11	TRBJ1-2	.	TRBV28	CASSLSNGYTF	TGTGCCAGCAGTTTATCCAACGGCTACACCTTC
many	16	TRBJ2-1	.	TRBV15	CATSRGASLSYNEQFF	TGTGCCACCAGCAGAGGGGCTAGCTTATCCTACAATGAGCAGTTCTTC
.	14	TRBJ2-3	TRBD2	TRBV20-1	CSAREGTSPNTQYF	TGCAGTGCTAGAGAAGGGACTAGCCCAAATACGCAGTATTTT
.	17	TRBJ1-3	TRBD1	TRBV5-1	CASSAELQGGSGNTIYF	TGCGCCAGCAGCGCGGAGCTACAGGGGGGCTCCGGAAACACCATATATTTT
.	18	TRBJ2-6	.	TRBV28	CASSPLWGVSSGANVLTF	TGTGCCAGCTCACCACTCTGGGGCGTTAGCTCTGGGGCCAACGTCCTGACTTTC
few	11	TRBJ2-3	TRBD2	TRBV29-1	CSARGGSTQYF	TGCAGCGCTAGGGGCGGGAGCACGCAGTATTTT
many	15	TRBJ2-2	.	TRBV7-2	CASSLGSVNTGELFF	TGTGCCAGCAGCTTGGGGTCAGTGAACACCGGGGAGCTGTTTTTT
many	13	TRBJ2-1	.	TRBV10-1	CASSEGLYNEQFF	TGCGCCAGCAGTGAGGGTCTTTACAATGAGCAGTTCTTC
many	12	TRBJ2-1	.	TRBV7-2	CASSQLDIEQFF	TGTGCCAGCAGCCAGCTAGATATTGAGCAGTTCTTC
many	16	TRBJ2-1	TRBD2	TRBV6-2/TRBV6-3	CASSLSGTRGYNEQFF	TGTGCCAGCAGTCTCTCCGGGACTAGAGGCTACAATGAGCAGTTCTTC
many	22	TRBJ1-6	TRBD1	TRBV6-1	CASSGTGAVGALGILANSPLHF	TGTGCCAGCAGTGGGACAGGGGCCGTAGGGGCGTTGGGGATTCTTGCAAATTCACCCCTCCACTTT
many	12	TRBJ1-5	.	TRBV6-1	CASSGGERPQHF	TGTGCCAGCAGTGGCGGCGAGCGGCCCCAGCATTTT
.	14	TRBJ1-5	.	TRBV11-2	CASSLSDGLRPQHF	TGTGCCAGCAGCTTATCCGACGGGCTTCGGCCCCAGCATTTT
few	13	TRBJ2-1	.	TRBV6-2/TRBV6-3	CASNLDAYNEQFF	TGTGCCAGCAACCTCGATGCCTACAATGAGCAGTTCTTC
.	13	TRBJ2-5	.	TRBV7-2	CASSRHSQETQYF	TGTGCCAGTAGTAGACACAGCCAAGAGACCCAGTACTTC
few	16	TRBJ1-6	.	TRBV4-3	CASSQDRRADNSPLHF	TGCGCCAGCAGCCAAGATAGACGGGCAGATAATTCACCCCTCCACTTT
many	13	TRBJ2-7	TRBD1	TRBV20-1	CSAAGTGTYEQYF	TGCAGTGCTGCCGGGACAGGGACTTACGAGCAGTACTTC
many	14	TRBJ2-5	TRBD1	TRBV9	CASSVGTVQETQYF	TGTGCCAGCAGCGTTGGGACAGTACAAGAGACCCAGTACTTC
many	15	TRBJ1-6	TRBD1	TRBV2	CASSRDRAGNSPLHF	TGTGCCAGCAGCCGGGACAGGGCGGGGAATTCACCCCTCCACTTT
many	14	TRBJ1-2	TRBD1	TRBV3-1	CASSHMTGRDGYTF	TGTGCCAGCAGCCACATGACAGGGAGAGATGGCTACACCTTC
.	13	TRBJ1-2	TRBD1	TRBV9	CANSQATGFGYTF	TGTGCCAACAGCCAGGCGACAGGGTTTGGCTACACCTTC
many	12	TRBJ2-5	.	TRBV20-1	CSARGPRETQYF	TGCAGTGCTAGAGGACCCCGAGAGACCCAGTACTTC
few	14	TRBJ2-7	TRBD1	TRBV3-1	CASSSGQGFDEQYF	TGTGCCAGCAGCTCGGGACAGGGGTTCGACGAGCAGTACTTC
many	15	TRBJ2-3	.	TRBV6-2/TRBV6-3	CASSYQGFSTDTQYF	TGTGCCAGCAGTTACCAGGGGTTCAGCACAGATACGCAGTATTTT
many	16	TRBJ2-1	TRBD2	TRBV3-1	CASSQGGTSGDNEQFF	TGTGCCAGCAGCCAAGGGGGGACTAGCGGGGACAATGAGCAGTTCTTC
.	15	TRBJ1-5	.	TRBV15	CATSGEGGSNQPQHF	TGTGCCACCAGCGGGGAGGGAGGGAGCAATCAGCCCCAGCATTTT
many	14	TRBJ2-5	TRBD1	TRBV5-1	CASSWQGAQGTQYF	TGCGCCAGCAGCTGGCAGGGGGCGCAGGGGACCCAGTACTTC
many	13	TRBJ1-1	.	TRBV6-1	CASILDRYTEAFF	TGTGCCAGCATTCTGGACAGATACACTGAAGCTTTCTTT
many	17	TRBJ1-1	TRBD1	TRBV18	CASSPSGQAYLDTEAFF	TGTGCCAGCTCACCTTCGGGACAGGCATATTTGGACACTGAAGCTTTCTTT
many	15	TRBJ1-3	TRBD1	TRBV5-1	CASSSGQASGNTIYF	TGCGCCAGCAGCTCAGGACAGGCCTCTGGAAACACCATATATTTT
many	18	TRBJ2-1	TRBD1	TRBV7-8	CASSLAWVRDRAYNEQFF	TGTGCCAGCAGCTTAGCGTGGGTGAGAGACAGGGCCTACAATGAGCAGTTCTTC
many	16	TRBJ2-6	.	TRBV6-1	CASDSGAFSGANVLTF	TGTGCCAGCGACTCGGGAGCCTTCTCTGGGGCCAACGTCCTGACTTTC
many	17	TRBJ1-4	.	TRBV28	CASSLWGLSGRNEKLFF	TGTGCCAGCAGTTTATGGGGTTTGTCAGGCCGTAATGAAAAACTGTTTTTT
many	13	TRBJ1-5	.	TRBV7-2	CASSVNSNQPQHF	TGTGCCAGCAGCGTTAATAGCAATCAGCCCCAGCATTTT
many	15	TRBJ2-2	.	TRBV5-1	CASSLGPANTGELFF	TGCGCCAGCAGCTTGGGTCCAGCGAACACCGGGGAGCTGTTTTTT
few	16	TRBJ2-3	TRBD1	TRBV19	CASSKGTGGSTDTQYF	TGTGCCAGTAGTAAGGGGACAGGAGGGAGCACAGATACGCAGTATTTT
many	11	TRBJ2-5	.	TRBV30	CAWGGAETQYF	TGTGCCTGGGGGGGCGCAGAGACCCAGTACTTC
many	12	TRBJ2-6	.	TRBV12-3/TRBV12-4	CASRHTGKVLTF	TGTGCCAGCAGACACACAGGGAAGGTCCTGACTTTC
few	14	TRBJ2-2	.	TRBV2	CASSGQGFAGELFF	TGTGCCAGCAGTGGGCAGGGTTTTGCCGGGGAGCTGTTTTTT
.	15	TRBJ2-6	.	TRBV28	CASSFLRAGANVLTF	TGTGCCAGCAGTTTTTTGAGAGCTGGGGCCAACGTCCTGACTTTC